Given below is one T cell receptor beta chain in context. These data are taken from a study of neoadjuvant anti-PD-1 for oral cavity cancer. Using immunoSEQ multiplex PCR, the repertoire was profiled, and TCRdb retains in-frame clones only, with some absent. The data contain tens of thousands of clones, approximately 79% of them seen just once; the ten biggest clones take up just over 2.5%. Deletions cut 1 base from V and 2 bases from J, with 8 bases between. CDR1 SGHVS and CDR2 FQNEAQ come from the germline V gene. This CDR3 has 14 amino acids. This receptor was taken from a person between 35 and 79 years old with oral cavity squamous cell carcinoma. This chain joins TRBV7-8 and TRBJ1-1; D not resolved. The sample in question was PBMCs, obtained before nivolumab (anti-PD-1) treatment. The CDR3 reads CASSLGLSNTEAFF. CDR3 bases: TGTGCCAGCAGCTTAGGTTTAAGCAACACTGAAGCTTTCTTT. Combining the CDR3 with reference TRBV7-8 and TRBJ1-1 gives the whole variable domain GAGVSQSPRYKVAKRGQDVALRCDPISGHVSLFWYQQALGQGPEFLTYFQNEAQLDKSGLPSDRFFAERPEGSVSTLKIQRTQQEDSAVYLCASSLGLSNTEAFFGQGTRLTVV.